The 29 T cell receptor beta chains in this list originate from one sample, sequenced in a study of neurological immune-mediated disorders. TCRdb analysed the 5' RACE reads with MiXCR anew, one entry per CDR3 protein. The sample comprises some 87,000 distinct CDR3 sequences, 13% of which are singletons, and about 4.6% rests with the top ten. Described time point: longitudinal time-point 2. Material: PBMCs. The receptor source for this set is a female donor with HTLV-1-associated myelopathy (HAM/TSP).

On this clonotype itself: One junction end disagrees with the germline gene, perhaps due to a read error. This chain uses TRBV4-1 with TRBJ1-5; a weak D match, TRBD1 (6 bases). Germline V lookup: CDR1 MGHRA, CDR2 YSYEKL. The CDR3 length is 14 residues. CDR3 DNA sequence: TGCGCCAGCAACCCGAGACAGGTCAATCAGTCCCAGCATTTT. It is translated as CASNPRQVNQSQHF.

This clonotype was detected ten times or more. The chain employs TRBV7-2 and TRBJ2-3; no firm D call. Germline V gene sequence: CDR1 SGHTA, CDR2 FQGNSA. This CDR3 is built from 11 residues. Trimming pared 8 bases from V and 6 bases from J, leaving 9 bases between. CDR3 nucleotides: TGTGCCAGCGGCCCAAAGGATACGCAGTATTTT. Translation: CASGPKDTQYF.

This clonotype was observed many times. This chain connects TRBV28 to TRBJ2-1; possible D gene TRBD2, 7 bases. Germline assignment: CDR1 MDHEN and CDR2 SYDVKM. Trimming shortened V by 6 bases and J by 13 bases, and 16 bases separated the two germline ends. The CDR3 runs 12 residues. CDR3 DNA: TGTGCCAGCAGAGAAACGGGGGGCCTCCAGTTCTTC. Residues: CASRETGGLQFF.

Many counts were recorded for this clonotype. The chain combines TRBV28 with TRBJ1-5; tentative D call: TRBD1 (5 bases). CDR1 MDHEN and CDR2 SYDVKM come from the germline V gene. Between the trimmed V and J ends, which lost 6 bases and 0 bases, there was a span of 24 bases. This CDR3 has 19 amino acids. Here the CDR3 reads CASRPGGWVGEGSNQPQHF. In nucleotides, the CDR3 is TGTGCCAGCAGACCGGGGGGGTGGGTTGGCGAAGGTAGCAATCAGCCCCAGCATTTT.

This clonotype was counted many times. The chain couples TRBV6-1 to TRBJ1-5; no clear D gene. Germline CDR1 MNHNS, CDR2 SASEGT. V gave up 7 bases and J gave up 3 bases, with 13 bases separating them. CDR3 length equals 14 residues. The CDR3 region has the DNA TGTGCCAGCACCCTCTACGGATACAATCAGCCCCAGCATTTT. It translates to CASTLYGYNQPQHF.

This clonotype has a count of ten or more. CDR3 residues: CSARGFGGDNYGYTF. CDR3 DNA: TGCAGTGCTAGAGGGTTCGGGGGAGATAACTATGGCTACACCTTC. The rearrangement links TRBV20-1 to TRBJ1-2; D is possibly TRBD1 (5 bases). Germline V gives CDR1 DFQATT, CDR2 SNEGSKA (reference sequence). V shed 1 base and J shed 1 base, with 13 bases lying between them. This CDR3 is built from 15 residues.

This clonotype appeared many times. The chain combines TRBV5-1 with TRBJ1-5; the D gene is possibly TRBD1 (5 bases). The CDR3 consists of 14 residues. Germline V gives CDR1 SGHRS, CDR2 YFSETQ. V lost 3 bases and J 2 bases, leaving 9 bases between the germline ends. CDR3 nucleotides: TGCGCCAGCAGCTCGGGGCAGGGCAATCAGCCCCAGCATTTT. Translating it yields CASSSGQGNQPQHF.

This clonotype has at least ten counts. The rearrangement joins TRBV7-9 to TRBJ2-7; tentatively, D is TRBD1 (7 bases). The germline V gene encodes CDR1 SEHNR and CDR2 FQNEAQ (reference sequence). Trimming removed 6 bases at V and 1 base at J, with 13 bases between. This CDR3 region has 14 residues. The CDR3 spells CASRDSGGSYEQYF. CDR3 sequence (DNA): TGTGCCAGCAGAGATTCAGGGGGGTCCTACGAGCAGTACTTC.

By share, this clonotype ranks as medium-sized. The chain couples TRBV9 to TRBJ2-7; D not resolved. Trimming cost V 0 bases and J 0 bases, with 7 bases left between them. CDR3 length: 14 residues. Per germline, CDR1 SGDLS and CDR2 YYNGEE. The chain's CDR3 is CASSVAYSSYEQYF. CDR3 DNA: TGTGCCAGCAGCGTAGCGTACAGCTCCTACGAGCAGTACTTC.

At least ten counts were recorded for this clonotype. The chain joins TRBV7-9 to TRBJ2-1; D not resolved. V lost 4 bases and J lost 3, with 10 bases in between. Germline-derived CDR1 and CDR2 are SEHNR and FQNEAQ (reference sequence). This CDR3 is 14 amino acids long. CDR3 DNA sequence: TGTGCCAGCAGCTCCCTAACCCACTACAATGAGCAGTTCTTC. Translated, it gives CASSSLTHYNEQFF.

A note on this clonotype: This sequence may be a read error, since a much larger clone differs from it by one base. This chain joins TRBV12-3 or TRBV12-4 and TRBJ2-2, with D maybe TRBD2 (5 bases). This CDR3 is 16 amino acids long. The CDR3 DNA reads TGTGCCAGCAGTTTCTGGTCCGGCAGTGGTTCCGGGGATCTGTTTTTT. Its translation: CASSFWSGSGSGDLFF.

Ten or more counts support this clonotype. V usage is TRBV6-6 and J usage is TRBJ2-7, with 12 bases matching TRBD1. The CDR3 spans 17 residues. Germline V lookup: CDR1 MNHNY, CDR2 SVGAGI (reference sequence). With 4 bases clipped from V and 0 bases from J, the junction kept 7 bases outside the gene matches. The CDR3 reads CASSWGQGARYSYEQYF. The CDR3 bases are TGTGCCAGCAGTTGGGGACAGGGGGCACGTTACTCCTACGAGCAGTACTTC.

This chain links TRBV27 with TRBJ1-1, with D tentatively TRBD1 (6 bases). Trimming left V 5 bases short and J 3 bases short, with 13 bases between. The CDR3 is 14 residues long. CDR1 MNHEY and CDR2 SMNVEV come from the germline V gene (reference sequence). The CDR3 loop is CASSAGAWDTEAFF. The CDR3 nucleotides read TGTGCCAGCAGTGCGGGGGCGTGGGACACTGAAGCTTTCTTT.

This clonotype has a count of ten or more. The chain employs TRBV27 and TRBJ2-7; 9 bases line up with TRBD2. Germline trimming cut 5 bases from V and 2 bases from J; bases unmatched to any gene: 10. This CDR3 comprises 16 residues. From germline, CDR1 is MNHEY and CDR2 SMNVEV (reference sequence). CDR3 nucleotides: TGTGCCAGCAGTCCCAGTAGCGGGGGCCTCACCTACGAGCAGTACTTC. This encodes CASSPSSGGLTYEQYF.

The chain joins TRBV5-5 to TRBJ1-3, with 7 bases lining up with TRBD1. Germline CDR1 reads SGHKS; CDR2 reads YYEKEE (reference sequence). The J segment lost 0 bases and the V segment lost 2 bases, leaving 2 bases of the junction unmatched. The CDR3 contains 15 residues. CDR3 region: CASSLEGASGNTIYF. The CDR3 DNA is TGTGCCAGCAGCTTAGAGGGGGCCTCTGGAAACACCATATATTTT.

The rearrangement joins TRBV3-1 to TRBJ2-7; no clear D gene. V lost 0 bases to trimming and J lost 4 bases, with 10 bases between them. The CDR3 runs 14 residues. Germline CDR1 and CDR2: LGHDT and YNNKEL (reference sequence). Here the CDR3 reads CASSQELSGYEQYF. CDR3 nucleotide sequence: TGTGCCAGCAGCCAAGAATTAAGTGGATACGAGCAGTACTTC.

This clonotype appeared many times. This sequence joins TRBV29-1 and TRBJ1-1, with no clear D. This CDR3 contains 10 residues. The V and J ends lost 3 bases and 5 bases respectively, with 4 bases between them. Germline lookup yields CDR1 SQVTM and CDR2 ANQGSEA. The CDR3 region is CSVEGTEAFF. Here the CDR3 DNA reads TGCAGCGTTGAGGGTACTGAAGCTTTCTTT.

This clonotype was seen repeatedly, ten times or more. The rearrangement joins TRBV5-1 to TRBJ2-7; TRBD1 matches 8 bases. Trimming cost V 9 bases and J 2 bases; bases outside gene matches: 10. Germline assignment: CDR1 SGHRS and CDR2 YFSETQ. The CDR3 has 14 amino acids. DNA of the CDR3: TGCGCCACAAAGACCGGGACAGGCCCCTACGAGCAGTACTTC. Translating gives CATKTGTGPYEQYF. The entire variable domain, with the rest obtained from reference TRBV5-1 and TRBJ2-7, is as follows: KAGVTQTPRYLIKTRGQQVTLSCSPISGHRSVSWYQQTPGQGLQFLFEYFSETQRNKGNFPGRFSGRQFSNSRSEMNVSTLELGDSALYLCATKTGTGPYEQYFGPGTRLTVT.

This clonotype has only a few counts. The genes are TRBV7-2 and TRBJ2-5; D possibly matches TRBD1 or TRBD2 (5 bases each). V was cut by 2 bases and J by 5 bases, with 15 bases left in between. This CDR3 is built from 15 residues. Germline values: CDR1 SGHTA, CDR2 FQGNSA. The CDR3 region has the DNA TGTGCCAGCAGCTTACAGGGAGTAGGAGCCGAGACCCAGTACTTC. Its translation is CASSLQGVGAETQYF.

On this clonotype itself: This may stem from a read error, because a much larger clone lies one nucleotide away. The CDR3 loop is CASSLGSGGTEDFF. In nucleotides, the CDR3 is TGTGCCAGCAGCTTAGGGTCAGGGGGCACTGAAGATTTCTTT. The gene calls are TRBV7-6 and TRBJ1-1, with TRBD1 matching 8 bases. Germline CDR1 reads SGHVS; CDR2 reads FNYEAQ. The CDR3 is 14 amino acids.

Points on this clonotype: This may be a read error: a much more frequent sequence differs by one nucleotide. The chain is built from TRBV5-1 and TRBJ2-2; TRBD1 agrees at 7 bases. Germline loops: CDR1 SGHRS, CDR2 YFSETQ. This CDR3 has 15 residues. The CDR3 sequence: CASATRDSHTVELFF. CDR3 bases: TGCGCCAGCGCCACTCGGGACAGTCACACCGTGGAGCTGTTTTTT. Based on the CDR3 plus reference TRBV5-1 and TRBJ2-2, the full variable domain is KAGVTQTPRYLIKTRGQQVTLSCSPISGHRSVSWYQQTPGQGLQFLFEYFSETQRNKGNFPGRFSGRQFSNSRSEMNVSTLELGDSALYLCASATRDSHTVELFFGEGSRLTVL.

This clonotype was seen many times. DNA of the CDR3: TGTGCCAGCAGTTCCCCGGCGGGCACAGATACGCAGTATTTT. Translated: CASSSPAGTDTQYF. V is TRBV28 and J is TRBJ2-3; D is unresolved. Trimming took 4 bases from V and 1 from J, leaving 9 bases between them. The CDR3 has 14 amino acids. From germline, CDR1 is MDHEN and CDR2 SYDVKM.

This clonotype was picked up a small number of times. CDR3 loop: CASSLGPTSGGLYNEQFF. The CDR3 bases are TGCGCCAGCAGCTTGGGGCCAACGAGCGGGGGGTTGTACAATGAGCAGTTCTTC. The genes are TRBV5-1 and TRBJ2-1, with TRBD2 matching 9 bases. V lost 0 bases to trimming and J lost 4 bases; unmatched junction nucleotides: 11. Germline V lookup: CDR1 SGHRS, CDR2 YFSETQ. This CDR3 has 18 amino acids.

This clonotype was observed many times. Here the CDR3 reads CSAREPGKANYGYTF. The CDR3 bases are TGCAGTGCTAGAGAGCCAGGGAAAGCTAACTATGGCTACACCTTC. The chain joins TRBV20-1 to TRBJ1-2, with D perhaps matching TRBD1 (5 bases). The length of the CDR3 is 15 residues. The V end lost 0 bases, the J end lost 0 bases, and 11 bases lay between the germline ends. The germline V gene encodes CDR1 DFQATT and CDR2 SNEGSKA (reference sequence).

V and J are TRBV28 and TRBJ2-3, with 7 bases fitting TRBD1. Germline V gives CDR1 MDHEN, CDR2 SYDVKM. Losses at the gene ends were 4 bases for V and 7 bases for J; bases not matched to a gene: 8. The CDR3 runs to 14 residues. Written as DNA, the CDR3 is TGTGCCAGCAGTTCCGGACAGGTACCATATACGCAGTATTTT. Amino acids: CASSSGQVPYTQYF.

In its sample, this clonotype was seen a few times. Germline is not matched at one junction end, which may reflect a read error. V usage is TRBV2 and J usage is TRBJ2-7, with a possible D match to TRBD2 (6 bases). Germline V CDR1 and CDR2: SNHLY, FYNNEI. The CDR3 contains 11 residues. The CDR3 sequence: CASLGSGTGNF. The CDR3 DNA reads TGTGCCAGCCTTGGATCCGGGACTGGGAATTTC.

The chain uses TRBV12-3 or TRBV12-4 and TRBJ2-5; TRBD2 aligns across 9 bases. This CDR3 comprises 15 residues. V trimming: 5 bases; J trimming: 5 bases; junction bases outside the gene matches: 9. The CDR3 nucleotides are TGTGCCAGCAGTCGTGAGCGGGGGGCGGGGGAGACCCAGTACTTC. Its translation: CASSRERGAGETQYF.

This clonotype was detected many times. The J gene is TRBJ2-7, the V gene TRBV11-2; D unclear. The germline gives CDR1 SGHAT, CDR2 FQNNGV. The V gene lost 4 bases and the J gene lost 4 bases, with 14 bases spanning the gap. This CDR3 comprises 14 residues. This chain's CDR3 is CASSSYHAPYEQYF. DNA for the CDR3: TGTGCCAGCAGCTCATACCACGCACCTTACGAGCAGTACTTC.

This clonotype was detected many times. This chain links TRBV5-1 with TRBJ2-3, with 7 bases identical to TRBD2. Trimming cost V 0 bases and J 6 bases; bases outside gene matches: 4. Germline CDR1 is SGHRS and CDR2 is YFSETQ. This CDR3 has 14 amino acids. CDR3 in amino acids: CASSLGGTTDTQYF. CDR3 DNA sequence: TGCGCCAGCAGCTTGGGCGGGACTACGGATACGCAGTATTTT.